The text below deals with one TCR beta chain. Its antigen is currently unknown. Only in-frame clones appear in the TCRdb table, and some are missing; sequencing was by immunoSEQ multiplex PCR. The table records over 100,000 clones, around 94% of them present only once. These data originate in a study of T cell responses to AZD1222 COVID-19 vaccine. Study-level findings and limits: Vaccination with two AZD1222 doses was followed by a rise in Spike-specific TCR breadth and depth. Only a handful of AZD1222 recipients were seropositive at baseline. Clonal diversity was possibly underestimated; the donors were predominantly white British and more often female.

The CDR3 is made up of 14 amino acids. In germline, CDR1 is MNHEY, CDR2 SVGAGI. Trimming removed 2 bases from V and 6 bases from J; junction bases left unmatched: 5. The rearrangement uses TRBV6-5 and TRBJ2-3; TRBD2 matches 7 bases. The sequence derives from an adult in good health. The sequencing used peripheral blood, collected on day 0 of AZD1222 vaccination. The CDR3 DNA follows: TGTGCCAGCAGTTACGGGGGGGTCAGTGATACGCAGTATTTT. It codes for CASSYGGVSDTQYF.